The T cell receptor (beta chain) under discussion was sequenced for a study of CD8+CD57+ T cells in acquired aplastic anemia. General study points: Both total CD4+ and CD8+ pools in patients were more diverse than CD8+CD57+ cells.

Genomic DNA constituted the template upon which TCR beta VDJ and CDR3 profiling was performed. TCRdb reprocessed the reads with MiXCR, giving one entry per CDR3 protein. The sample has around 21,000 distinct CDR3 sequences; 40% are singletons. The CDR3 has 15 residues. Trimming took off 2 bases at V and 8 bases at J, with 15 bases between the two ends. Germline CDR1 SNHLY, CDR2 FYNNEI. In its sample, this clonotype is medium-sized. Its target is unknown. Sequencing involved patients with CD8+CD57+ cell expansion previously shown by flow cytometry. Sequenced material: CD8+CD57+ T cells sorted from PBMCs. The subset denotes: bead-enriched CD8+CD57+ effector memory T cells from SAA patients. V and J are TRBV2 and TRBJ1-4; D gene ambiguous. The source of this sequence is a human donor with aplastic anemia. This chain's CDR3 is CASSEWPAADEKLFF. The CDR3 nucleotides read TGTGCCAGCAGTGAATGGCCCGCGGCGGACGAAAAACTGTTTTTT.